These 31 T cell receptor beta chains originate from one sample sequenced in a study of blood T cell repertoires in COVID-19. Produced via immunoSEQ multiplex PCR; TCRdb's table is partial and in-frame only. This sample carries about 95,000 clones, about 84% of them seen once, and the ten largest clones take nearly 25%. What was sequenced was peripheral blood. These receptors were taken from a human donor in a cohort sampled during active COVID-19.

This clone has just a few counts. The rearrangement joins TRBV5-8 to TRBJ1-2; 7 nucleotides line up with TRBD1. The CDR3 is 13 amino acids. The V gene's germline CDR1 is SGHTS and CDR2 YDEGEE. The ends lost 5 bases at V and 8 bases at J; junction bases unmatched: 9. In nucleotides, the CDR3 is TGTGCCAGCAGTTTTCAGGGGGTCCGAGGCTACACCTTC. This gives the protein CASSFQGVRGYTF. Using reference TRBV5-8 and TRBJ1-2 for the parts outside the CDR3, the full variable domain is EAGVTQSPTHLIKTRGQQATLRCSPISGHTSVYWYQQALGLGLQFLLWYDEGEERNRGNFPPRFSGRQFPNYSSELNVNALELEDSALYLCASSFQGVRGYTFGSGTRLTVV.

There are a few counts of this clone. The chain uses TRBV15 and TRBJ1-6; TRBD1 aligns across 10 bases. With V trimmed by 3 bases and J by 9 bases, 5 bases remained unmatched. Germline lookup yields CDR1 LNHNV and CDR2 YYDKDF (reference sequence). The CDR3 is 15 residues long. CDR3 nucleotides: TGTGCCACCAGCAGGACAGGGGGCGTCAGTTCACCCCTCCACTTT. As protein: CATSRTGGVSSPLHF.

The V and J genes are TRBV5-8 and TRBJ2-5, with 7 bases lining up with TRBD2. The V gene end was trimmed by 7 bases and the J gene end by 1 base; junction bases not matched to a gene: 1. The CDR3 contains 12 residues. From germline, CDR1 is SGHTS and CDR2 YDEGEE. CDR3 amino acids: CASRGVQETQYF. Here the CDR3 DNA reads TGTGCCAGCCGGGGGGTCCAAGAGACCCAGTACTTC.

The chain recombines TRBV27 with TRBJ1-2; D ambiguous. Trimming cost V 0 bases and J 8 bases, with 16 bases left between them. Germline V gene sequence: CDR1 MNHEY, CDR2 SMNVEV (reference sequence). This CDR3 has 15 residues. CDR3 sequence: CASSLSAVPTWGYTF. The DNA of the CDR3 is TGTGCCAGCAGTTTATCGGCAGTACCCACCTGGGGCTACACCTTC.

In DNA form, the CDR3 reads TGCGCCAGCAGCCACGTGACTAGCGCCTACAATGAGCAGTTCTTC. This translates into CASSHVTSAYNEQFF. J is TRBJ2-1 and V is TRBV4-1; 8 positions match TRBD2. Germline V gene data show CDR1 as MGHRA and CDR2 as YSYEKL. The trim removed 3 bases at V and 2 bases at J, leaving 3 bases unmatched. The length of the CDR3 is 15 residues.

This chain uses TRBV9 with TRBJ1-2, with D possibly TRBD1 on 5 matching bases. In germline, CDR1 is SGDLS, CDR2 YYNGEE. V was trimmed by 0 bases and J by 5 bases, leaving 14 bases between them. The CDR3 consists of 15 residues. CDR3 DNA sequence: TGTGCCAGCAGCGTAGACCCCACAGGTTTTTATGGCTACACCTTC. Residues: CASSVDPTGFYGYTF.

This clone has just a few counts. The rearrangement joins TRBV15 to TRBJ1-2; TRBD1 might be the D (5 bases). This CDR3 has 13 residues. The V and J ends lost 1 base and 7 bases respectively, with 10 bases between them. Germline CDR1 is LNHNV and CDR2 is YYDKDF (reference sequence). The chain's CDR3 is CATSRGGGIGYTF. As DNA, the CDR3 is TGTGCCACCAGCAGAGGTGGGGGGATTGGCTACACCTTC.

This chain connects TRBV10-3 to TRBJ1-6; 10 bases agree with TRBD1. The CDR3 is made up of 16 amino acids. The ends lost 5 bases at V and 6 bases at J; junction bases unmatched: 7. The germline gives CDR1 ENHRY, CDR2 SYGVKD. The CDR3 here is CAISTRQGAANSPLHF. CDR3 nucleotides: TGTGCCATCAGTACAAGACAGGGGGCCGCTAATTCACCCCTCCACTTT.

The chain links TRBV10-3 to TRBJ1-3, with D perhaps TRBD1 (5 bases). The CDR3 covers 16 residues. The V end was cut by 0 bases, the J end by 0 bases, with 9 bases between. Germline lookup yields CDR1 ENHRY and CDR2 SYGVKD. For the CDR3, the DNA is TGTGCCATCAGTGAGTCTTCCGGGGGCTCTGGAAACACCATATATTTT. Protein product: CAISESSGGSGNTIYF.

This chain joins TRBV5-1 and TRBJ2-1; 10 bases map to TRBD2. Trimming cost V 4 bases and J 6 bases; bases outside gene matches: 19. Germline-derived CDR1 and CDR2 are SGHRS and YFSETQ. The CDR3 consists of 19 residues. CDR3 residues: CASSPTPGAGGLLSNEQFF. Here the CDR3 DNA reads TGCGCCAGCAGCCCTACTCCAGGAGCGGGAGGGCTCCTGTCCAATGAGCAGTTCTTC.

The V and J genes are TRBV3-1 (or the pseudogene TRBV3-2) and TRBJ2-7; D is unresolved. Trimming removed 1 base from V and 1 base from J, with 11 bases in between. The CDR3 consists of 15 residues. Germline CDR1 is LGHDT and CDR2 is YNNKEL (reference sequence). Written as DNA, the CDR3 is TGTGCCAGCAGCCAAGTAGGAACAGCTTCCTACGAGCAGTACTTC. It translates to CASSQVGTASYEQYF.

V usage is TRBV5-8 and J usage is TRBJ1-4; TRBD1 is a possible D gene (5 bases). With 2 bases removed from V and 5 bases from J, the gap between germline ends came to 16 bases. The CDR3 runs to 16 residues. Germline V CDR1 and CDR2: SGHTS, YDEGEE. The CDR3 region has the DNA TGTGCCAGCAGCTTAACCGGCGACAGAGTAAATGAAAAACTGTTTTTT. Protein product: CASSLTGDRVNEKLFF.

V is TRBV5-5 and J is TRBJ2-7; D is unresolved. This CDR3 is 13 amino acids long. CDR1 and CDR2 (germline): SGHKS, YYEKEE (reference sequence). Deletions cut 2 bases from V and 4 bases from J, with 10 bases between. The CDR3 nucleotides read TGTGCCAGCAGCTTTAGTCCAGGATACGAGCAGTACTTC. This gives the protein CASSFSPGYEQYF. Using reference TRBV5-5 and TRBJ2-7 for the parts outside the CDR3, the full variable domain is DAGVTQSPTHLIKTRGQQVTLRCSPISGHKSVSWYQQVLGQGPQFIFQYYEKEERGRGNFPDRFSARQFPNYSSELNVNALLLGDSALYLCASSFSPGYEQYFGPGTRLTVT.

The rearrangement uses TRBV5-1 and TRBJ2-1; D is perhaps TRBD2 (6 bases). V was cut by 2 bases and J by 2 bases, with 11 bases left in between. CDR1 and CDR2 (germline): SGHRS, YFSETQ. The CDR3 consists of 15 residues. The CDR3 region is CASSLLRGAYNEQFF. The CDR3 DNA sequence: TGCGCCAGCAGCTTATTGCGGGGAGCCTACAATGAGCAGTTCTTC.

The genes are TRBV5-1 and TRBJ1-2; a weak D match, TRBD1 (5 bases). Trimming pared 0 bases from V and 8 bases from J, leaving 26 bases between. CDR1 is SGHRS, CDR2 YFSETQ, per germline. The CDR3 totals 18 residues. CDR3 coding DNA: TGCGCCAGCAGCTTGGCCGAGGCAGGGCGAGGATCCGCGAGGGGCTACACCTTC. Its translation: CASSLAEAGRGSARGYTF.

This chain joins TRBV7-9 and TRBJ1-4; the D is unclear. CDR1 and CDR2 (germline): SEHNR, FQNEAQ (reference sequence). V was clipped by 2 bases and J by 0 bases, with 10 bases between them. This CDR3 region has 16 residues. CDR3 sequence (DNA): TGTGCCAGCAGCTTACCCCCCGCGGCAACTAATGAAAAACTGTTTTTT. Translation gives CASSLPPAATNEKLFF.

This chain links TRBV13 with TRBJ1-5, with D possibly TRBD1 on 6 matching bases. The ends were cut back, 5 bases at V and 0 bases at J, with 11 bases in the middle. Germline CDR1 and CDR2: PRHDT and FYEKMQ (reference sequence). The CDR3 sequence is 15 residues long. The DNA for the CDR3 is TGTGCCAGCAGCCTCGGGGGGCATAGCAATCAGCCCCAGCATTTT. This sequence encodes CASSLGGHSNQPQHF.

This clone has a handful of counts. The chain links TRBV27 to TRBJ2-7; 7 bases line up with TRBD2. V dropped 6 bases and J dropped 4; count of bases not matched to a gene: 9. CDR1 MNHEY and CDR2 SMNVEV come from the germline V gene (reference sequence). The CDR3 is 14 amino acids. In DNA form, the CDR3 reads TGTGCCAGCAGCGGCGGACTAGTAGGTTACGAGCAGTACTTC. Translating gives CASSGGLVGYEQYF.

The chain is built from TRBV28 and TRBJ2-2; D may be TRBD2 (6 bases). V was cut by 3 bases and J by 6 bases, with 14 bases left in between. Germline CDR1 MDHEN, CDR2 SYDVKM. The CDR3 extends over 15 amino acids. In DNA, the CDR3 is TGTGCCAGCAGTTTGGGGGGAGCGGGTGCCGGGGAGCTGTTTTTT. Translated: CASSLGGAGAGELFF.

V is TRBV5-1 and J is TRBJ1-2; no definite D call. The length of the CDR3 is 15 residues. The V and J ends lost 1 base and 2 bases respectively, with 12 bases between them. Per the germline V gene, CDR1 is SGHRS and CDR2 is YFSETQ. CDR3 residues: CASSLRMGDNYGYTF. DNA of the CDR3: TGCGCCAGCAGCTTGAGAATGGGCGACAACTATGGCTACACCTTC. The variable domain in full, with the rest retrieved from reference TRBV5-1 and TRBJ1-2, is KAGVTQTPRYLIKTRGQQVTLSCSPISGHRSVSWYQQTPGQGLQFLFEYFSETQRNKGNFPGRFSGRQFSNSRSEMNVSTLELGDSALYLCASSLRMGDNYGYTFGSGTRLTVV.

This clone appeared once. Here the CDR3 DNA reads TGTGCCAGCAGGGCACTAGCGGACCCCCCTTCAGATACGCAGTATTTT. Residues: CASRALADPPSDTQYF. The V and J genes are TRBV5-6 and TRBJ2-3; TRBD2 matches 8 bases. Per the germline V gene, CDR1 is SGHDT and CDR2 is YYEEEE. The CDR3 extends over 16 amino acids. Trimming cost V 5 bases and J 4 bases; bases outside gene matches: 12.

The chain employs TRBV6-5 and TRBJ2-7, with D perhaps TRBD1 (5 bases). The CDR3 totals 14 residues. With 7 bases removed from V and 1 base from J, the gap between germline ends came to 14 bases. CDR1 MNHEY and CDR2 SVGAGI come from the germline V gene. The CDR3 spells CASTPREGSYEQYF. As DNA, the CDR3 is TGTGCCAGCACCCCCAGGGAAGGGTCCTACGAGCAGTACTTC.

V usage is TRBV28 and J usage is TRBJ1-1; 8 bases map to TRBD1. The CDR3 consists of 15 residues. CDR1 is MDHEN, CDR2 SYDVKM, per germline. V was clipped by 6 bases and J by 2 bases; unmatched bases: 8. Written as DNA, the CDR3 is TGTGCCAGCAGATCCGGGACAGGAATCAACACTGAAGCTTTCTTT. Protein product: CASRSGTGINTEAFF.

The genes are TRBV7-9 and TRBJ2-1, with D perhaps matching TRBD1 (6 bases). Germline V gene data show CDR1 as SEHNR and CDR2 as FQNEAQ (reference sequence). This CDR3 contains 13 residues. With 2 bases removed from V and 7 bases from J, the gap between germline ends came to 9 bases. The CDR3 nucleotides read TGTGCCAGCAGCTTATCTACAGGGAATGAGCAGTTCTTC. Amino acids: CASSLSTGNEQFF.

The genes are TRBV13 and TRBJ2-7; TRBD1 matches at 7 bases. V lost 5 bases and J lost 1; bases outside the gene matches: 5. Germline V gives CDR1 PRHDT, CDR2 FYEKMQ (reference sequence). The CDR3 totals 14 residues. The CDR3 loop is CASSANRGSYEQYF. CDR3 DNA: TGTGCCAGCAGCGCAAACAGGGGATCCTACGAGCAGTACTTC.

The chain joins TRBV28 to TRBJ1-5; perhaps TRBD1 as D (6 bases). V was pared by 5 bases and J by 0 bases, with 14 bases between. The CDR3 extends over 16 amino acids. The germline V gene encodes CDR1 MDHEN and CDR2 SYDVKM. The CDR3 DNA reads TGTGCCAGCAGTAAACAGGGACTACTTAGCAATCAGCCCCAGCATTTT. As protein: CASSKQGLLSNQPQHF.

The chain carries TRBV13 and TRBJ2-7; 8 bases match TRBD1. With V trimmed by 5 bases and J by 4 bases, 4 bases remained unmatched. This CDR3 has 13 amino acids. CDR1 PRHDT and CDR2 FYEKMQ come from the germline V gene (reference sequence). CDR3: CASSLRQGYEQYF. The CDR3 DNA reads as TGTGCCAGCAGCCTCAGACAGGGGTACGAGCAGTACTTC.

The chain has TRBV5-5 and TRBJ1-1, with 10 bases fitting TRBD1. Germline trimming cut 4 bases from V and 8 bases from J; bases unmatched to any gene: 8. CDR1 and CDR2 from the germline V gene are SGHKS and YYEKEE (reference sequence). The CDR3 loop spans 14 amino acids. CDR3 coding DNA: TGTGCCAGCAGCCCAGCGACAGGGGGCTTGGAAGCTTTCTTT. Encoded protein: CASSPATGGLEAFF.

This clone was detected once. The chain links TRBV3-1 (or the pseudogene TRBV3-2) to TRBJ1-2; 11 bases are a match to TRBD1. This CDR3 region has 16 residues. Germline CDR1 reads LGHDT; CDR2 reads YNNKEL (reference sequence). The junction had 5 bases not matched to a gene; V was cut back by 1 base and J by 4 bases. The CDR3 spells CASSQADRGRSYGYTF. CDR3 sequence (DNA): TGTGCCAGCAGCCAAGCGGACAGGGGGCGATCCTATGGCTACACCTTC.

The gene calls are TRBV5-1 and TRBJ2-1; possible D gene TRBD1, 5 bases. Per germline, CDR1 SGHRS and CDR2 YFSETQ. V lost 3 bases and J lost 1, with 26 bases in between. The CDR3 covers 20 residues. The CDR3 region has the DNA TGCGCCAGCAGCTCCCCGACCGAGATAACAGGCGCGACATCCTACAATGAGCAGTTCTTC. Translated: CASSSPTEITGATSYNEQFF. Variable domain in full (rest from reference TRBV5-1 and TRBJ2-1): KAGVTQTPRYLIKTRGQQVTLSCSPISGHRSVSWYQQTPGQGLQFLFEYFSETQRNKGNFPGRFSGRQFSNSRSEMNVSTLELGDSALYLCASSSPTEITGATSYNEQFFGPGTRLTVL.

The rearrangement joins TRBV19 to TRBJ1-2; D not certain. Germline lookup yields CDR1 LNHDA and CDR2 SQIVND (reference sequence). CDR3 length equals 14 residues. Between the trimmed V and J ends, which lost 4 bases and 8 bases, there was a span of 17 bases. The CDR3 nucleotides read TGTGCCAGTAGTAGGGAGGTTTGGGGTGGCGGCTACACCTTC. This sequence encodes CASSREVWGGGYTF.